The next 24 T cell receptor beta chains were all read from a single sample in a study of blood T cell repertoires in COVID-19. Assay used: immunoSEQ multiplex PCR; TCRdb lists only in-frame clones, some missing. The sample includes under 200,000 clones, roughly 87% of them seen just once. The sequencing input was peripheral blood. All receptors derive from a man between 60 and 75 years old with active or convalescent COVID-19.

The chain uses TRBV6-5 and TRBJ2-1, with D perhaps TRBD2 (6 bases). Germline-derived CDR1 and CDR2 are MNHEY and SVGAGI. V was cut by 4 bases and J by 2 bases, with 15 bases left in between. This CDR3 region has 16 residues. CDR3 in amino acids: CASSSTSRRAYNEQFF. CDR3 coding DNA: TGTGCCAGCAGTTCAACTAGTAGGAGGGCCTACAATGAGCAGTTCTTC.

The chain is built from TRBV5-1 and TRBJ1-5, with TRBD1 as a possible D gene (5 bases). CDR3 length equals 14 residues. V was shortened by 4 bases and J by 4 bases, with 12 bases between the two germline ends. CDR1 and CDR2 (germline): SGHRS, YFSETQ. The CDR3: CASSPGGGNQPQHF. In nucleotides, the CDR3 is TGCGCCAGCAGCCCCGGCGGGGGGAATCAGCCCCAGCATTTT.

The chain has TRBV19 and TRBJ1-5, with D maybe TRBD1 (6 bases). Germline V lookup: CDR1 LNHDA, CDR2 SQIVND (reference sequence). The CDR3 sequence is 12 residues long. Trimming cost V 3 bases and J 7 bases, with 7 bases left between them. The CDR3 region is CASSIDRQPQHF. In DNA, the CDR3 is TGTGCCAGTAGTATCGACAGGCAGCCCCAGCATTTT.

The rearrangement joins TRBV4-2 to TRBJ2-1; D might be TRBD1 (6 bases). The CDR3 is made up of 15 amino acids. V lost 3 bases, J lost 0 bases, and 9 bases lay in between. CDR1 LGHNA and CDR2 YNFKEQ come from the germline V gene. Here the CDR3 DNA reads TGTGCCAGCAGCCACCAGGGGAACTCCTACAATGAGCAGTTCTTC. Protein product: CASSHQGNSYNEQFF.

The genes are TRBV5-1 and TRBJ1-2; 8 nucleotides line up with TRBD1. CDR3 size: 14 residues. CDR1 and CDR2 from the germline V gene are SGHRS and YFSETQ. V shed 5 bases, J shed 8 bases, and the junction held 11 bases outside the gene matches. The CDR3 loop is CASRPNGQGGGYTF. CDR3 in DNA: TGCGCCAGCAGGCCTAACGGACAGGGAGGCGGCTACACCTTC.

Turning to this clone: Other nucleotide sequences in the sample specify the same CDR3. This chain links TRBV19 with TRBJ2-2, with D tentatively TRBD1 (6 bases). The CDR3 consists of 14 residues. CDR1 and CDR2 (germline): LNHDA, SQIVND (reference sequence). V was pared by 3 bases and J by 5 bases, with 10 bases between. DNA of the CDR3: TGTGCCAGTAGTATGACAGGAGGAACCGGGGAGCTGTTTTTT. Translating gives CASSMTGGTGELFF. Complete variable domain (other parts from reference TRBV19 and TRBJ2-2): DGGITQSPKYLFRKEGQNVTLSCEQNLNHDAMYWYRQDPGQGLRLIYYSQIVNDFQKGDIAEGYSVSREKKESFPLTVTSAQKNPTAFYLCASSMTGGTGELFFGEGSRLTVL.

The chain combines TRBV5-1 with TRBJ2-1, with 12 nucleotides matching TRBD1. V was clipped by 4 bases and J by 5 bases; unmatched bases: 4. Germline lookup yields CDR1 SGHRS and CDR2 YFSETQ. This CDR3 has 15 amino acids. CDR3 amino acids: CASSLGQGANNEQFF. In DNA form, the CDR3 reads TGCGCCAGCAGCCTGGGACAGGGGGCCAACAATGAGCAGTTCTTC.

The rearrangement joins TRBV9 to TRBJ1-1; D gene unclear. The V and J ends lost 3 bases and 5 bases respectively, with 11 bases between them. This CDR3 is built from 13 residues. CDR1 SGDLS and CDR2 YYNGEE come from the germline V gene. CDR3 DNA: TGTGCCAGCAGCGCCGCTTGGGAGACTGAAGCTTTCTTT. The encoded protein is CASSAAWETEAFF.

The V gene is TRBV6-5, the J gene TRBJ2-7; the match to TRBD1 covers 8 bases. Per the germline V gene, CDR1 is MNHEY and CDR2 is SVGAGI. J lost 2 bases, V lost 0 bases, and 3 bases had no gene match. There are 15 residues in the CDR3. The CDR3 region has the DNA TGTGCCAGCAGTTACTCACAGGGGGGAACCTACGAGCAGTACTTC. Translated, it gives CASSYSQGGTYEQYF.

This chain connects TRBV11-1 to TRBJ2-3, with 7 positions matching TRBD1. CDR1 is SGHAT, CDR2 FQDESV, per germline (reference sequence). Trimming at V came to 1 base and at J to 2 bases, leaving 3 bases not matched to a gene. This CDR3 is built from 15 residues. The CDR3 DNA reads TGTGCCAGCAGCTTAGTAGGGGGCAACACAGATACGCAGTATTTT. Its protein product is CASSLVGGNTDTQYF. Full variable domain (outside the CDR3, taken from reference TRBV11-1 and TRBJ2-3): EAEVAQSPRYKITEKSQAVAFWCDPISGHATLYWYRQILGQGPELLVQFQDESVVDDSQLPKDRFSAERLKGVDSTLKIQPAELGDSAMYLCASSLVGGNTDTQYFGPGTRLTVL.

The chain couples TRBV9 to TRBJ2-7; 12 positions agree with TRBD1. The CDR3 sequence is 13 residues long. CDR1 and CDR2 from the germline V gene are SGDLS and YYNGEE. V dropped 1 base and J dropped 10; count of bases not matched to a gene: 3. CDR3 DNA: TGTGCCAGCAGCGTACGGGACAGGGGGCTTCAGTACTTC. Translating gives CASSVRDRGLQYF.

CDR3 amino acids: CASSVTGTGGTGNTIYF. Written as DNA, the CDR3 is TGTGCCAGCAGTGTAACCGGGACAGGGGGCACTGGAAACACCATATATTTT. This chain uses TRBV6-1 with TRBJ1-3, with 12 positions matching TRBD1. V trimming: 4 bases; J trimming: 2 bases; junction bases outside the gene matches: 6. The CDR3 totals 17 residues. Germline CDR1 MNHNS, CDR2 SASEGT.

V usage is TRBV30 and J usage is TRBJ2-2; 8 bases align to TRBD1. Germline CDR1 and CDR2: GTSNPN and SVGIG (reference sequence). V dropped 0 bases and J dropped 5; count of bases not matched to a gene: 11. The CDR3 sequence is 17 residues long. The CDR3 DNA reads TGTGCCTGGAGTGTAGTCCAGGGGGCGATTCGGACCGGGGAGCTGTTTTTT. Protein product: CAWSVVQGAIRTGELFF.

This sequence joins TRBV7-6 and TRBJ2-7; 7 nucleotides align to TRBD2. This CDR3 has 15 residues. The germline V gene has CDR1 SGHVS and CDR2 FNYEAQ. The ends lost 4 bases at V and 0 bases at J; junction bases unmatched: 6. In DNA form, the CDR3 reads TGTGCCAGCAGCTCAGAAGGCGGGGGCTCCTACGAGCAGTACTTC. This gives the protein CASSSEGGGSYEQYF.

This clone was picked up one time. This chain connects TRBV3-1 (or the pseudogene TRBV3-2) to TRBJ2-5; TRBD2 aligns across 10 bases. The CDR3 covers 13 residues. V lost 10 bases to trimming and J lost 4 bases; unmatched junction nucleotides: 6. From germline, CDR1 is LGHDT and CDR2 YNNKEL (reference sequence). In DNA, the CDR3 is TGTGCCACAATAGCGGGGGGTGGAGAGACCCAGTACTTC. This codes for CATIAGGGETQYF.

This chain connects TRBV7-3 to TRBJ1-6, with D unresolved. Deletions cut 2 bases from V and 5 bases from J, with 10 bases between. CDR1 is SGHTA, CDR2 FQGTGA, per germline. The CDR3 extends over 15 amino acids. The CDR3 region is CASSLGGRNNSPLHF. CDR3 sequence (DNA): TGTGCCAGCAGCTTAGGAGGACGGAATAATTCACCCCTCCACTTT.

This clone was counted once. The CDR3, as DNA: TGTGCCAGCAACCTGGGACTGTCCAATGAGCAGTTCTTC. The encoded protein is CASNLGLSNEQFF. The V and J genes are TRBV5-8 and TRBJ2-1, with D maybe TRBD2 (6 bases). The germline V and J ends were trimmed by 6 bases and 6 bases, with 13 bases remaining between them. Per germline, CDR1 SGHTS and CDR2 YDEGEE. The CDR3 loop spans 13 amino acids.

V usage is TRBV29-1 and J usage is TRBJ2-2, with 7 bases identical to TRBD1. J lost 3 bases, V lost 5 bases, and 9 bases had no gene match. Germline V lookup: CDR1 SQVTM, CDR2 ANQGSEA. This CDR3 spans 15 amino acids. The CDR3 sequence is CSVHGGTGDTGELFF. CDR3 nucleotide sequence: TGCAGCGTTCACGGCGGTACAGGGGACACCGGGGAGCTGTTTTTT.

The CDR3 is CASTSTWTGSYEQYF. The CDR3 DNA sequence: TGTGCCAGCACTTCCACATGGACAGGGTCCTACGAGCAGTACTTC. The V and J genes are TRBV6-5 and TRBJ2-7; 8 bases are a match to TRBD1. Germline CDR1 and CDR2: MNHEY and SVGAGI. CDR3 size: 15 residues. The J segment lost 1 base and the V segment lost 7 bases, leaving 9 bases of the junction unmatched.

V usage is TRBV10-2 and J usage is TRBJ2-3, with 15 bases aligning to TRBD2. Losses at the gene ends were 10 bases for V and 2 bases for J; bases not matched to a gene: 13. Germline V lookup: CDR1 WSHSY, CDR2 SAAADI. The CDR3 consists of 18 residues. The CDR3 bases are TGCGCCACCCTAGGGACTAGCGGGGGGCTGAGGTCCACAGATACGCAGTATTTT. Its protein is CATLGTSGGLRSTDTQYF.

The V and J genes are TRBV3-1 (or the pseudogene TRBV3-2) and TRBJ1-1; TRBD1 agrees at 9 bases. This CDR3 contains 15 residues. The germline V gene encodes CDR1 LGHDT and CDR2 YNNKEL (reference sequence). V was clipped by 5 bases and J by 2 bases; unmatched bases: 6. The CDR3, as DNA: TGTGCCAGCAGCTTACAGGGGGCCAAAAACACTGAAGCTTTCTTT. Amino acid sequence: CASSLQGAKNTEAFF.

The chain couples TRBV5-1 to TRBJ2-3; 8 bases are shared with TRBD2. Losses at the gene ends were 0 bases for V and 0 bases for J; bases not matched to a gene: 3. Germline V gene sequence: CDR1 SGHRS, CDR2 YFSETQ. This CDR3 comprises 16 residues. DNA for the CDR3: TGCGCCAGCAGCTTGGGCGGGGGGCCTAGCACAGATACGCAGTATTTT. Translated, it gives CASSLGGGPSTDTQYF.

This clone showed up just once. This chain joins TRBV7-2 and TRBJ1-3; D ambiguous. CDR1 and CDR2 from the germline V gene are SGHTA and FQGNSA. CDR3 length equals 14 residues. Trimming cost V 1 base and J 1 base, with 5 bases left between them. This chain's CDR3 is CASSLGGSGNTIYF. CDR3 in DNA: TGTGCCAGCAGCTTAGGAGGGTCTGGAAACACCATATATTTT.

This chain uses TRBV19 with TRBJ1-4, with D uncertain. The CDR3 spans 13 residues. The V end was cut by 3 bases, the J end by 8 bases, with 10 bases between. The germline CDR1 and CDR2 sequences are LNHDA and SQIVND (reference sequence). The chain's CDR3 is CASSIFAWEKLFF. The DNA of the CDR3 is TGTGCCAGTAGTATTTTTGCGTGGGAAAAACTGTTTTTT.